This T cell receptor (beta chain) was obtained from a study of cytomegalovirus exposure and HLA in healthy donors (TCRdb year 2017). Context from the whole study: According to an earlier analysis of 550 to 700 of the donors, some 180 million T cells yielded 117 million unique TCR beta sequences and less than 300 Gb of sequence data. HLA typing included class I and class II loci at four-digit resolution. To predict cytomegalovirus infection status, the study brought together high-throughput TCR immunosequencing, statistical association of individual TCRs with disease status, and machine learning. Every discovery cohort repertoire had been produced on one sequencing platform. Alongside the repertoire data, information on donor age, sex, ethnicity and CMV serostatus was compiled. An earlier analysis of more than 450 of the donors used high-throughput TCR beta sequencing to judge whether each TCR beta V gene segment behaved as functional or pseudogenic. Of the roughly 410 genotyped donors, 75% to 85% were placed in the genetic ancestry cluster associated with self-reported Caucasian donors. On average, roughly 250,000 unique TCR beta nucleotide sequences were sequenced per donor among a few hundred genotyped donors of the cohort, with about 17% of those sequences being non-productive. A later analysis re-analyzed previously published TCR beta repertoires from about 600 donors and added high-resolution HLA genotyping to study TCR occurrence patterns. A separate validation cohort of some 130 different subjects was used in addition to the roughly 720-subject first cohort. A later genetic analysis took genome-wide SNP genotypes for about three fifths of the roughly 700 donors and used that subset as a discovery cohort. The study profiled the T cell repertoires of approximately 700 subjects by immunosequencing and related them to cytomegalovirus serostatus. In the later analysis, no new phenotypic data were used to find candidate immune exposures; instead, reliance was placed on TCR beta sequences and their occurrence across donors. The study aimed to test whether cataloging public T cell receptors could reveal signatures of past pathogen exposure. Roughly 5 DR-DQ haplotypes were handled as single units for association and clustering because linkage in the cohort was strong. The number of donors typed differed by locus, with about 620-630 for A, B, C, DRB1 and DQB1, 522 for DQA1, 600 to 610 for DPA1, and around 450 for DPB1. Approximately 300 gigabases of sequencing data and approximately 85 million unique TCR sequences were included in an early release covering about 700 HLA-typed donors.

In total, just over 650 healthy bone marrow donors made up the cohort. Cohort members were all nominally healthy when sampled, although unrecorded immune exposures were likely present. The donor was CMV seronegative and belonged to the group of roughly 330 seronegative cohort members. A peripheral blood sample was provided by each donor, and peripheral blood mononuclear cells were used for TCR beta sequencing. Genomic DNA was extracted from the blood cell samples with the Qiagen DNeasy Blood Extraction Kit. Libraries were prepared through the immunoSEQ multiplex PCR assay. For the multiplex PCR, a mixture combining 60 forward primers for TCR Vbeta segments and 13 reverse primers for TCR Jbeta segments was used. A multiplex PCR assay on genomic DNA amplified the CDR3 region of rearranged TCR beta genes. The amplified TCR beta libraries were sequenced on the Illumina HiSeq System as 87-base-pair reads. The published analysis was carried out like this. Across the 640 or so repertoires, a later analysis counted approximately 75 million unique TCR beta chains, 9.5 million to 12 million of which were shared by at least two donors. A nearest-neighbor algorithm error-corrected the raw reads and collapsed the reads into unique sequences, merging closely related sequences to remove PCR and sequencing errors. Alignment of CDR3 sequences to IMGT reference sequences was used to assign V, D and J gene segments. For a sequence to be retained, at least a six-nucleotide match to both a V gene segment and a J gene segment was required. Rearrangements were classified as productive when the CDR3 lacked stop codons and remained in frame with V and J, and all other rearrangements were classified as non-productive. Following IMGT convention, CDR3 was defined as the stretch from the second conserved V-encoded cysteine up to the conserved J-encoded phenylalanine. The earlier analysis of some 550 of the donors excluded any sequence lacking an unambiguous match to a single V gene segment. In an earlier analysis of a few hundred of the donors, a V segment was called functional when productive rearrangements were above 56.7%, and segregating when the standard deviation between donors exceeded 5%. A statistical classification framework was developed to diagnose cytomegalovirus status using the catalog of TCR beta chain sequences. In a later analysis, TCR nucleotide sequences were compared against IMGT/GENE-DB human TR gene sequences so that V and J genes could be assigned. The TCRdist pipeline was used in a later analysis to assign CDR3 sequences and most-parsimonious VDJ recombination scenarios. In a later analysis, each TCR beta chain was defined by its CDR3 amino acid sequence together with its V-gene family, and reads without a unique V-gene family were excluded. A later analysis removed nearly 600 highly shared, low-generation-probability nucleotide sequences to deal with suspected cross-contamination and a sequencing artifact. In a later analysis, a clonal expansion index for each public chain was calculated from normalized within-repertoire ranks of inferred template counts. In a later analysis, generation probabilities were computed with a VDJ recombination model fitted to out-of-frame rearrangements, and the resulting probabilities were checked against IGoR. In a later analysis, hypergeometric tests were used to score TCR-TCR, TCR-HLA and TCR-CMV co-occurrence, with a repertoire-size bias correction applied to TCR pairs. In a later analysis, false discovery rates were estimated by permuting HLA or CMV assignments 20 times. In a later analysis, co-occurring TCRs were grouped with DBSCAN, and TCRdist sequence similarity was added when clustering was performed within HLA-allele-positive subsets. For co-occurrence clustering, repertoires with fewer than 30,000 or more than 120,000 public chains were excluded, along with roughly five repertoires with anomalous nucleotide sharing. TCRdb holds this immuneACCESS table with in-frame rearrangements only. Some clones are missing; in checked studies, unresolved V genes explain under half, and the rest has no known cause. V and J calls and clone size are given by that table; D and trimming were obtained from the DNA. The sample records 170,000 or so clones, over 70% of which are singletons. The ten largest make up 2% to 2.5% of the sample.

The investigation overall reported the following: In vitro tests confirmed that a few of the cytomegalovirus-associated TCR beta chains recognize cytomegalovirus antigens. In a later genetic analysis, fewer N-insertions in productive TCRs were reported among donors in an Asian-associated ancestry cluster than the 666-donor mean. An association between a missense DCLRE1C variant and V-gene and J-gene trimming of TCR beta chains was found in a later genetic analysis and replicated in an independent cohort. Linkage disequilibrium might explain the correlated functional status among segregating V segments, but an unknown experimental factor could not be excluded. Across donors, most TCR sequences were observed very rarely, whereas some public TCRs were present in many individuals. A further reported finding was that TCR beta sequences accurately predicted the HLA-A and HLA-B alleles for most subjects in the first cohort. Only TCR beta chains were sequenced in this cohort, and the absence of alpha or paired-chain data limited detectable features. In the study, around 160 TCR beta chains were listed as associated with cytomegalovirus. Because some donors lacked HLA typing at each locus, the association tests relied only on the typed subset. According to a later analysis, parvovirus B19, influenza, CMV and Epstein-Barr virus appeared linked to several top co-occurrence clusters. About 17 rarely observed V segments, including chromosome 9 orphons, were excluded from the earlier analysis of a few hundred of the donors because counts were too low. According to a later analysis, most CMV-associated TCR beta chains appeared to be HLA-restricted, and the HLA associations seemed to be driven largely by CMV exposure. Some IMGT-functional V segments, including TRBV6-2 and TRBV6-3, could not be told apart with the 87-base-pair reads, so those segments were excluded. The classifier was reported to diagnose cytomegalovirus status with high specificity and sensitivity in both the original cohort and the validation cohort. According to the authors, the approach could potentially be generalized to other disease states and immunological phenotypes. Specific HLA alleles were associated with some 15,000 TCR beta sequences at a false discovery rate of 0.05 in a later analysis. In a later analysis, HLA-associated TCR beta chains showed more clonal expansion and lower generation probabilities than non-associated chains that were equally common. The only immune exposure information available for the cohort was CMV serostatus. A cluster of highly shared sequence variants was judged likely to represent a technical artifact of the sequencing pipeline. According to a later analysis, TCR association rates differed among HLA loci, with DRB1 alleles showing the most associated TCRs and HLA-C alleles showing the fewest. Roughly uniform sequencing depth across donors was assumed in presence/absence analyses, although this assumption may not hold. Assigning TCR associations to individual alleles was difficult when HLA alleles, especially DR and DQ, strongly co-occurred. Broadly in line with IMGT annotations, most TCR beta V segments showed up in productive rearrangements about 90% or about 30% of the time in an earlier analysis of around 600 of the donors.

The germline V gene encodes CDR1 SGHRS and CDR2 YFSETQ. Germline trimming: 2 bases from V, 6 bases from J; junction bases outside gene matches: 8. Including the terminal cysteine and phenylalanine, the CDR3 comprises 16 residues. Only the CDR3 portion is preserved as DNA: 48 bases, with reading frame beginning at the first base. On this clone: Its antigen remains unidentified. No much larger clone is present one base from it, and per-base qualities are unavailable.

The TCR originated in a woman in her 30s in good health and CMV-seronegative. The chain links TRBV5-1 with TRBJ2-1, with TRBD2 identical over 10 junction bases. Sequenced input: PBMCs. The nucleotide sequence reads as follows: TGCGCCAGCAGCTTTTTACCAAGCGGGGGGGCCAATGAGCAGTTCTTC. The encoded protein is CASSFLPSGGANEQFF.